Listed here are 27 T cell receptor beta chains from one sample, sequenced in a study of response to subunit inactivated influenza vaccine. Using its own MiXCR run on the RT-PCR reads, TCRdb lists one record per CDR3 protein. Altogether more than 150,000 distinct CDR3 sequences are present, around 10% being singletons, with the ten largest covering around 33%. Material: CD8+ T cells sorted from PBMCs, obtained less than 30 months after vaccination. The receptor source for this set is a man aged 45-69 years who received an inactivated influenza vaccine.

This clonotype has a handful of counts. The chain couples TRBV4-2 to TRBJ2-7; the match to TRBD2 covers 13 bases. In germline, CDR1 is LGHNA, CDR2 YNFKEQ. The CDR3 length is 16 residues. With V trimmed by 4 bases and J by 4 bases, 7 bases remained unmatched. The CDR3 spells CASSPTSGGYGYEQYF. CDR3 coding DNA: TGTGCCAGCAGCCCGACTAGCGGGGGGTACGGGTACGAGCAGTACTTC.

The chain couples TRBV9 to TRBJ2-1, with TRBD2 matching over 13 bases. Looked up from germline, CDR1 is SGDLS and CDR2 is YYNGEE. This CDR3 region has 17 residues. The V segment lost 2 bases and the J segment 1 base; nucleotides outside the gene matches: 3. The CDR3 region has the DNA TGTGCCAGCAGCGTCGGGACTAGCGGGGAGTCCTACAATGAGCAGTTCTTC. This gives the protein CASSVGTSGESYNEQFF.

This clonotype has a count of ten or more. V and J are TRBV7-2 and TRBJ2-2, with a possible D match to TRBD1 (5 bases). V was trimmed by 1 base and J by 0 bases, leaving 6 bases between them. Germline assignment: CDR1 SGHTA and CDR2 FQGNSA. This CDR3 is 15 amino acids long. The CDR3 DNA reads TGTGCCAGCAGCTTAGGCAGGGCGAACACCGGGGAGCTGTTTTTT. Residues: CASSLGRANTGELFF.

This clonotype was seen a few times. The J gene is TRBJ2-3, the V gene TRBV27, with 12 bases identical to TRBD2. Losses at the gene ends were 6 bases for V and 1 base for J; bases not matched to a gene: 2. Germline CDR1 reads MNHEY; CDR2 reads SMNVEV (reference sequence). This CDR3 has 15 amino acids. For the CDR3, the DNA is TGTGCCAGCAGAAGACTAGCGGGGGGCACAGATACGCAGTATTTT. Translated, it gives CASRRLAGGTDTQYF.

The table lists this clonotype with a few counts. The chain uses TRBV3-1 and TRBJ2-1; 10 bases fit TRBD2. Per germline, CDR1 LGHDT and CDR2 YNNKEL (reference sequence). This CDR3 is 16 amino acids long. Unmatched junction bases numbered 7, after V lost 4 bases and J lost 4 bases. CDR3 bases: TGTGCCAGCAGCCTCGTAGGACTAGCGGAGTACAATGAGCAGTTCTTC. This encodes CASSLVGLAEYNEQFF.

This clonotype was seen ten or more times. This rearrangement joins TRBV5-1 to TRBJ2-3; D may be TRBD2 (6 bases). V lost 4 bases and J 2 bases, leaving 17 bases between the germline ends. There are 16 residues in the CDR3. The V gene's germline CDR1 is SGHRS and CDR2 YFSETQ. This CDR3 reads CASSLLEGKYTDTQYF. The CDR3 DNA sequence: TGCGCCAGCAGCCTCCTGGAGGGGAAATACACAGATACGCAGTATTTT.

This chain uses TRBV7-6 with TRBJ1-3, with 7 bases aligning to TRBD1. Germline trimming cut 2 bases from V and 7 bases from J; bases unmatched to any gene: 5. Germline CDR1 and CDR2: SGHVS and FNYEAQ. The CDR3 extends over 14 amino acids. The CDR3 DNA sequence: TGTGCCAGCAGCTTACCGGCACAGGGGAACACCATATATTTT. Protein: CASSLPAQGNTIYF.

A few counts support this clonotype. The chain links TRBV5-8 to TRBJ1-4; the D is unclear. Per germline, CDR1 SGHTS and CDR2 YDEGEE. The CDR3 consists of 17 residues. V was trimmed by 1 base and J by 1 base, leaving 14 bases between them. The CDR3, as DNA: TGTGCCAGCAGCTTGAGTGGATGGGCCCAAACTAATGAAAAACTGTTTTTT. It codes for CASSLSGWAQTNEKLFF.

This clonotype appeared many times. The rearrangement links TRBV11-2 to TRBJ1-1; D is unclear. CDR3 length: 13 residues. V lost 1 base, J lost 3 bases, and 6 bases lay in between. CDR1 is SGHAT, CDR2 FQNNGV, per germline. CDR3 sequence (DNA): TGTGCCAGCAGCTTAGGAACTTACACTGAAGCTTTCTTT. It encodes CASSLGTYTEAFF.

This clonotype was observed at least ten times. The rearrangement uses TRBV7-9 and TRBJ1-1; D is unresolved. Trimming left V 6 bases short and J 4 bases short, with 6 bases between. Germline V gene sequence: CDR1 SEHNR, CDR2 FQNEAQ (reference sequence). The CDR3 sequence is 11 residues long. DNA of the CDR3: TGTGCCAGCAGTGTTGGCACTGAAGCTTTCTTT. It specifies CASSVGTEAFF.

The genes are TRBV7-2 and TRBJ2-3, with 8 positions matching TRBD2. CDR1 and CDR2 from the germline V gene are SGHTA and FQGNSA. The CDR3 sequence is 15 residues long. V shed 5 bases and J 3 bases; nucleotides not matched to a gene: 7. CDR3 in amino acids: CASSLWTSTTDTQYF. For the CDR3, the DNA is TGTGCCAGCAGCCTCTGGACTAGCACAACAGATACGCAGTATTTT.

The CDR3 here is CASSDETGVTGELFF. CDR3 bases: TGTGCCAGCAGTGACGAGACAGGGGTGACCGGGGAGCTGTTTTTT. The genes are TRBV6-1 and TRBJ2-2, with 8 bases that match TRBD1. Germline loops: CDR1 MNHNS, CDR2 SASEGT. V lost 3 bases to trimming and J lost 5 bases; unmatched junction nucleotides: 5. This CDR3 comprises 15 residues.

The chain employs TRBV6-1 and TRBJ2-7; TRBD1 aligns across 7 bases. Germline lookup yields CDR1 MNHNS and CDR2 SASEGT. The CDR3 has 14 amino acids. V shed 6 bases and J 4 bases; nucleotides not matched to a gene: 9. The CDR3 nucleotides read TGTGCCAGCAGCAAACCACAGGGGATATACGAGCAGTACTTC. Its translation: CASSKPQGIYEQYF.

This chain connects TRBV4-3 to TRBJ2-7; D is undetermined. Trimming cost V 0 bases and J 0 bases, with 12 bases left between them. The germline gives CDR1 LGHNA, CDR2 YSLEER. This CDR3 has 16 amino acids. CDR3 in amino acids: CASSQDAWDISYEQYF. CDR3 bases: TGCGCCAGCAGCCAAGATGCGTGGGATATCTCCTACGAGCAGTACTTC.

Only a few counts were recorded for this clonotype. The chain employs TRBV2 and TRBJ2-1; D is ambiguous. This CDR3 is built from 13 residues. The V end lost 1 base, the J end lost 8 bases, and 9 bases lay between the germline ends. CDR1 SNHLY and CDR2 FYNNEI come from the germline V gene. In DNA form, the CDR3 reads TGTGCCAGCAGTGAAGGTCTCCCACATGAGCAGTTCTTC. It encodes CASSEGLPHEQFF.

This chain joins TRBV3-1 and TRBJ2-5; 8 bases agree with TRBD2. The CDR3 consists of 18 residues. Germline values: CDR1 LGHDT, CDR2 YNNKEL (reference sequence). V shed 0 bases, J shed 5 bases, and the junction held 14 bases outside the gene matches. The CDR3 spells CASSQDYPGGLMEETQYF. As DNA, the CDR3 is TGTGCCAGCAGCCAAGATTATCCGGGAGGGTTGATGGAGGAGACCCAGTACTTC.

V usage is TRBV7-9 and J usage is TRBJ1-1; D uncertain. Germline V gives CDR1 SEHNR, CDR2 FQNEAQ (reference sequence). V lost 4 bases to trimming and J lost 6 bases, with 12 bases between them. The CDR3 runs to 13 residues. CDR3 nucleotides: TGTGCCAGCAGCTCCCTAACGGCAGCTGAAGCTTTCTTT. Protein: CASSSLTAAEAFF.

V is TRBV29-1 and J is TRBJ2-2; no clear D. V gave up 3 bases and J gave up 1 base, with 6 bases separating them. The CDR3 has 13 residues. Germline V lookup: CDR1 SQVTM, CDR2 ANQGSEA. The CDR3 loop reads CSVDQRNTGELFF. The CDR3 DNA reads TGCAGCGTTGATCAGCGGAACACCGGGGAGCTGTTTTTT.

The rearrangement joins TRBV13 to TRBJ1-6; D remains unclear. Germline CDR1 and CDR2: PRHDT and FYEKMQ (reference sequence). V shed 5 bases and J shed 6 bases, with 11 bases lying between them. The CDR3 consists of 14 residues. CDR3 nucleotide sequence: TGTGCCAGCAGCCCCCTCGGTCCTAATTCACCCCTCCACTTT. It yields the protein CASSPLGPNSPLHF.

This clonotype was found a few times. V gene TRBV11-2 combines with J gene TRBJ2-7, with unresolved D. The CDR3 has 14 residues. Germline V lookup: CDR1 SGHAT, CDR2 FQNNGV. Trimming cost V 0 bases and J 3 bases, with 9 bases left between them. The CDR3 region has the DNA TGTGCCAGCAGCTTAGATATGAACAACTACGAGCAGTACTTC. Translation: CASSLDMNNYEQYF.

This clonotype was recorded at least ten times. The chain uses TRBV27 and TRBJ2-7; the match to TRBD2 covers 9 bases. CDR1 is MNHEY, CDR2 SMNVEV, per germline (reference sequence). Losses at the gene ends were 10 bases for V and 7 bases for J; bases not matched to a gene: 8. CDR3 length: 12 amino acids. CDR3 coding DNA: TGTGCCACCTCGTCTCTAGCGGGGGAGCAGTACTTC. Its translation is CATSSLAGEQYF.

This clonotype has more than one count but fewer than ten. The chain links TRBV27 to TRBJ2-1; 8 nucleotides agree with TRBD2. Germline V CDR1 and CDR2: MNHEY, SMNVEV (reference sequence). The CDR3 extends over 14 amino acids. J gave up 7 bases and V 10 bases, and 12 bases lay outside the gene matches. The CDR3 spells CATYSGASRNEQFF. The CDR3, as DNA: TGTGCCACCTATAGCGGGGCTTCCCGGAATGAGCAGTTCTTC.

This sequence joins TRBV7-9 and TRBJ2-3; tentatively, D is TRBD1 (6 bases). Per the germline V gene, CDR1 is SEHNR and CDR2 is FQNEAQ (reference sequence). The CDR3 covers 13 residues. Trimming cost V 10 bases and J 2 bases, with 13 bases left between them. DNA for the CDR3: TGTGCCAACGGGACACGGGACACAGATACGCAGTATTTT. Amino acids: CANGTRDTDTQYF.

This clonotype was seen many times. The V gene is TRBV4-2, the J gene TRBJ2-7; 7 nucleotides align to TRBD1. Germline V lookup: CDR1 LGHNA, CDR2 YNFKEQ. The CDR3 runs 15 residues. J gave up 7 bases and V 2 bases, and 11 bases lay outside the gene matches. CDR3 protein: CASSQFPGQAREQYF. For the CDR3, the DNA is TGTGCCAGCAGCCAATTTCCCGGACAGGCCCGTGAGCAGTACTTC.

The chain carries TRBV12-3 or TRBV12-4 and TRBJ2-7; possibly TRBD2 for D (6 bases). V lost 7 bases and J 7 bases, leaving 17 bases between the germline ends. CDR3 length: 13 amino acids. The CDR3 loop is CASTRTGVGEQYF. The CDR3 region has the DNA TGTGCCAGCACACGAACGGGGGTCGGTGAGCAGTACTTC.

The J gene is TRBJ2-1, the V gene TRBV9; TRBD2 agrees at 12 bases. With 3 bases clipped from V and 1 base from J, the junction kept 2 bases outside the gene matches. CDR1 and CDR2 from the germline V gene are SGDLS and YYNGEE. This CDR3 spans 16 amino acids. The CDR3 DNA is TGTGCCAGCAGCGCTAGCGGGAGGGATTCCTACAATGAGCAGTTCTTC. Residues: CASSASGRDSYNEQFF.

There are a few counts of this clonotype. The chain is built from TRBV6-2 or TRBV6-3 and TRBJ1-5, with a possible D match to TRBD1 (5 bases). CDR1 and CDR2 from the germline V gene are MNHEY and SVGEGT. Trimming removed 5 bases from V and 7 bases from J, with 18 bases in between. The CDR3 contains 15 residues. CDR3 in amino acids: CASSTYRTVGQPQHF. As DNA, the CDR3 is TGTGCCAGCAGTACCTACAGGACGGTGGGGCAGCCCCAGCATTTT.